These 4 T cell receptor beta chains came from one sample sequenced in a study of cytomegalovirus exposure and HLA in healthy donors. The PCR was carried out with 60 Vbeta primers and 13 Jbeta primers. Method: immunoSEQ multiplex PCR; TCRdb's copy keeps in-frame clones and lacks some. The sample lists 150,000 or so clones; around 84% were seen once. Source material: PBMCs. Receptor source: a woman aged 40-49 years in good health and CMV-seropositive.

CDR3 amino acids: CASSESTPLAGDTGELFF. In DNA, the CDR3 is TGCGCCAGCAGTGAGTCGACACCCTTAGCGGGAGATACGGGGGAGCTGTTTTTT. The chain couples TRBV10-1 to TRBJ2-2; 9 bases are shared with TRBD2. V shed 0 bases and J 8 bases; nucleotides not matched to a gene: 13. Germline V gene lookup returns CDR1 WNHNN and CDR2 SYGVQD (reference sequence). This CDR3 is built from 18 residues.

The chain is built from TRBV5-1 and TRBJ2-2, with TRBD2 identical over 9 bases. This CDR3 has 16 residues. Trimming at V came to 3 bases and at J to 7 bases, leaving 10 bases not matched to a gene. Germline CDR1 and CDR2: SGHRS and YFSETQ. CDR3 in amino acids: CASSSRAGGPGGELFF. DNA for the CDR3: TGCGCCAGCAGCTCCCGGGCGGGAGGGCCTGGCGGGGAGCTGTTTTTT.

V and J are TRBV14 and TRBJ2-2; D uncertain. V dropped 0 bases and J dropped 6 bases, with 17 bases sitting between them. From germline, CDR1 is SGHDN and CDR2 FVKESK. The CDR3 consists of 17 residues. The CDR3 loop reads CASSQEWLAGIAGELFF. The CDR3 bases are TGTGCCAGCAGCCAAGAATGGTTAGCCGGTATCGCCGGGGAGCTGTTTTTT.

The chain has TRBV29-1 and TRBJ1-5; possibly TRBD1 for D (5 bases). This CDR3 region has 13 residues. Germline V lookup: CDR1 SQVTM, CDR2 ANQGSEA. Between the trimmed V and J ends, which lost 7 bases and 5 bases, there was a span of 15 bases. The CDR3 sequence: CSAAWGVDQPQHF. CDR3 sequence (DNA): TGCAGCGCTGCCTGGGGGGTTGATCAGCCCCAGCATTTT. Combining the CDR3 with reference TRBV29-1 and TRBJ1-5 gives the whole variable domain SAVISQKPSRDICQRGTSLTIQCQVDSQVTMMFWYRQQPGQSLTLIATANQGSEATYESGFVIDKFPISRPNLTFSTLTVSNMSPEDSSIYLCSAAWGVDQPQHFGDGTRLSIL.